Presented here are 28 T cell receptor beta chains from one specimen sequenced in a study of blood T cell repertoires in COVID-19. Measured with immunoSEQ multiplex PCR; TCRdb has only the in-frame clones, and not every one. The sample gives roughly 120,000 clones, 70% to 85% of which show up once; just under 7.5% is in the top ten. The sample comprised peripheral blood. The receptor source for this set is a man between 70 and 80 years old with active or convalescent COVID-19.

The rearrangement joins TRBV19 to TRBJ1-6, with 10 bases that match TRBD1. The CDR3 is 15 residues long. Looked up from germline, CDR1 is LNHDA and CDR2 is SQIVND (reference sequence). V shed 4 bases, J shed 9 bases, and the junction held 6 bases outside the gene matches. CDR3 region: CASSKRQGAVSPLHF. CDR3 bases: TGTGCCAGTAGTAAGAGACAGGGGGCTGTTTCACCCCTCCACTTT. The full variable domain, in which reference TRBV19 and TRBJ1-6 provide the parts outside the CDR3, is DGGITQSPKYLFRKEGQNVTLSCEQNLNHDAMYWYRQDPGQGLRLIYYSQIVNDFQKGDIAEGYSVSREKKESFPLTVTSAQKNPTAFYLCASSKRQGAVSPLHFGNGTRLTVT.

CDR3 DNA sequence: TGTGCCAGCAGTTTATACACAGGGGGCACTGAAGCTTTCTTT. It codes for CASSLYTGGTEAFF. The chain joins TRBV27 to TRBJ1-1; 8 bases match TRBD1. Germline CDR1 is MNHEY and CDR2 is SMNVEV (reference sequence). The CDR3 covers 14 residues. V shed 1 base and J 4 bases; nucleotides not matched to a gene: 2.

This clone was counted a single time. V gene TRBV5-4 combines with J gene TRBJ2-2; 11 nucleotides align to TRBD2. With 0 bases clipped from V and 2 bases from J, the junction kept 0 bases outside the gene matches. This CDR3 is built from 16 residues. CDR1 and CDR2 from the germline V gene are SGHNT and YYREEE (reference sequence). CDR3 bases: TGTGCCAGCAGCTTGGGACTAGCGGGAAACACCGGGGAGCTGTTTTTT. Translating gives CASSLGLAGNTGELFF.

This sequence joins TRBV2 and TRBJ1-2, with D possibly TRBD1 on 6 matching bases. The germline CDR1 and CDR2 sequences are SNHLY and FYNNEI. Trimming removed 1 base from V and 5 bases from J, with 8 bases in between. This CDR3 contains 13 residues. The CDR3 DNA sequence: TGTGCCAGCAGTGAAGGGACAGCTTATGGCTACACCTTC. It is translated as CASSEGTAYGYTF.

This clone came up a few times. The V and J genes are TRBV9 and TRBJ2-7, with 7 bases that match TRBD2. This CDR3 spans 15 amino acids. Per germline, CDR1 SGDLS and CDR2 YYNGEE. The V gene end was trimmed by 3 bases and the J gene end by 2 bases; junction bases not matched to a gene: 8. In DNA form, the CDR3 reads TGTGCCAGCAGCGCCGGTGGGGACTACCCCTACGAGCAGTACTTC. Translated, it gives CASSAGGDYPYEQYF.

J is TRBJ2-7 and V is TRBV11-2, with TRBD2 matching over 16 bases. Germline CDR1 and CDR2: SGHAT and FQNNGV. V lost 1 base and J lost 3; bases outside the gene matches: 9. This CDR3 is built from 19 residues. The DNA of the CDR3 is TGTGCCAGCAGCTTAGCCGGGACTAGCGGGGGGGCAGGTTACTACGAGCAGTACTTC. It translates to CASSLAGTSGGAGYYEQYF.

The chain has TRBV5-1 and TRBJ2-5, with D possibly being TRBD1 (8 bases). V dropped 4 bases and J dropped 5 bases, with 18 bases sitting between them. The germline V gene encodes CDR1 SGHRS and CDR2 YFSETQ. CDR3 size: 15 residues. The CDR3 here is CASSPFRGDRETQYF. In nucleotides, the CDR3 is TGCGCCAGCAGCCCCTTCCGGGGGGACAGGGAGACCCAGTACTTC.

The gene calls are TRBV27 and TRBJ2-1; D perhaps matches TRBD1 (6 bases). Trimming took 1 base from V and 6 from J, leaving 16 bases between them. CDR1 and CDR2 from the germline V gene are MNHEY and SMNVEV (reference sequence). The CDR3 runs to 16 residues. The CDR3 region has the DNA TGTGCCAGCAGTTTATTGGGGCAGGGGTCGGGCAATGAGCAGTTCTTC. This codes for CASSLLGQGSGNEQFF.

The J gene is TRBJ2-7, the V gene TRBV9; 10 bases match TRBD1. The CDR3 totals 14 residues. V was clipped by 3 bases and J by 4 bases; unmatched bases: 4. Germline CDR1 reads SGDLS; CDR2 reads YYNGEE. Here the CDR3 DNA reads TGTGCCAGCAGCGACCGGGACAGGGGTTACGAGCAGTACTTC. Amino acid sequence: CASSDRDRGYEQYF.

The chain links TRBV7-9 to TRBJ2-1; perhaps TRBD2 as D (5 bases). Looked up from germline, CDR1 is SEHNR and CDR2 is FQNEAQ (reference sequence). V was shortened by 4 bases and J by 5 bases, with 15 bases between the two germline ends. This CDR3 has 15 amino acids. CDR3 residues: CASSYLGGSDNEQFF. The CDR3 DNA reads TGTGCCAGCAGCTACCTAGGAGGCAGTGACAATGAGCAGTTCTTC.

The chain links TRBV3-1 (or the pseudogene TRBV3-2) to TRBJ1-3; D unclear. Trimming stripped 0 bases from V and 7 bases from J, with 13 bases between. CDR1 is LGHDT and CDR2 is YNNKEL in the germline V gene (reference sequence). The CDR3 loop spans 15 amino acids. DNA for the CDR3: TGTGCCAGCAGCCAAGATCTGGTCCCGGGGAACACCATATATTTT. Translation: CASSQDLVPGNTIYF.

This clone is a singleton in its sample. The V and J genes are TRBV4-3 and TRBJ1-2; 8 nucleotides agree with TRBD1. The germline V gene has CDR1 LGHNA and CDR2 YSLEER. The CDR3 totals 16 residues. After removal of 1 base from V and 0 bases from J, the junction contained 4 bases not matched to a gene. In DNA form, the CDR3 reads TGCGCCAGCAGCCAAGGGACAGGGCCTACTAACTATGGCTACACCTTC. Protein sequence: CASSQGTGPTNYGYTF.

This chain uses TRBV18 with TRBJ1-6, with a tentative D call TRBD1 (6 bases). This CDR3 contains 13 residues. Trimming stripped 3 bases from V and 8 bases from J, with 8 bases between. Germline lookup yields CDR1 KGHSH and CDR2 LQKENI. The CDR3 sequence is CASSPNRDSPLHF. CDR3 in DNA: TGTGCCAGCTCACCTAACAGGGATTCACCCCTCCACTTT.

This clone was seen once. The genes are TRBV30 and TRBJ2-5; TRBD2 aligns across 7 bases. CDR3 length equals 12 residues. Looked up from germline, CDR1 is GTSNPN and CDR2 is SVGIG (reference sequence). V lost 8 bases to trimming and J lost 5 bases; unmatched junction nucleotides: 8. CDR3 DNA sequence: TGTGCCCGCGGGGGAGGTCCGGAGACCCAGTACTTC. This gives the protein CARGGGPETQYF.

The genes are TRBV11-3 and TRBJ2-6; D is ambiguous. Trimming shortened V by 6 bases and J by 1 base, and 16 bases separated the two germline ends. CDR1 is SGHNT, CDR2 YENEEA, per germline. There are 17 residues in the CDR3. CDR3 protein: CASREVPILSGANVLTF. In DNA, the CDR3 is TGTGCCAGCAGAGAGGTCCCCATCTTGTCTGGGGCCAACGTCCTGACTTTC.

A few counts support this clone. The rearrangement joins TRBV3-1 (or the pseudogene TRBV3-2) to TRBJ2-5; a possible D gene is TRBD2 (7 bases). The CDR3 loop spans 13 amino acids. V lost 5 bases and J lost 1, with 8 bases in between. Germline V gene data show CDR1 as LGHDT and CDR2 as YNNKEL (reference sequence). The CDR3 DNA sequence: TGTGCCAGCAGCGGGGGGGCCCAAGAGACCCAGTACTTC. This gives the protein CASSGGAQETQYF.

The chain is built from TRBV28 and TRBJ1-2; 12 bases are shared with TRBD1. CDR1 MDHEN and CDR2 SYDVKM come from the germline V gene. Trimming cost V 8 bases and J 4 bases; bases outside gene matches: 14. This CDR3 has 17 residues. The CDR3 DNA is TGTGCCAGCCTACTAGCCGGGACAGGGGGCGGAAGCTATGGCTACACCTTC. As protein: CASLLAGTGGGSYGYTF.

The chain joins TRBV5-8 to TRBJ2-2; TRBD1 aligns across 7 bases. The CDR3 is made up of 15 amino acids. The V and J ends lost 2 bases and 6 bases, in that order; junction bases with no gene match: 7. Germline loops: CDR1 SGHTS, CDR2 YDEGEE. The CDR3: CASSFGTVISGELFF. For the CDR3, the DNA is TGTGCCAGCAGCTTCGGGACAGTTATTTCCGGGGAGCTGTTTTTT.

With regard to this clone: Mismatch with germline at one junction end may stem from a read error. The V and J genes are TRBV7-7 and TRBJ2-3, with D perhaps TRBD1 (6 bases). Germline V gene data show CDR1 as SSHAT and CDR2 as FNYEAQ (reference sequence). The CDR3 totals 14 residues. The CDR3 coding sequence is TGTGCTAGCAGCCGACAGGACTCGGCAGATACGCAGTATTTT. Protein: CASSRQDSADTQYF.

The chain joins TRBV3-1 (or the pseudogene TRBV3-2) to TRBJ2-5; D ambiguous. Germline values: CDR1 LGHDT, CDR2 YNNKEL (reference sequence). The CDR3 sequence is 15 residues long. V was trimmed by 4 bases and J by 7 bases, leaving 19 bases between them. The DNA of the CDR3 is TGTGCCAGCAGCCGGTCAGGTTCCCCTTCGGCGACCCAGTACTTC. It is translated as CASSRSGSPSATQYF.

In nucleotides, the CDR3 is TGTGCCAGCAGCCAAGGGGGCGGGAGCTCCTACGAGCAGTACTTC. Amino acid sequence: CASSQGGGSSYEQYF. The V call is TRBV3-1 (or the pseudogene TRBV3-2), the J call TRBJ2-7; 7 bases align to TRBD2. Germline V gene sequence: CDR1 LGHDT, CDR2 YNNKEL (reference sequence). The J segment lost 0 bases and the V segment lost 1 base, leaving 3 bases of the junction unmatched. The length of the CDR3 is 15 residues.

Here the CDR3 reads CASTSTATYEQYF. CDR3 nucleotides: TGTGCCAGCACCTCAACCGCTACCTACGAGCAGTACTTC. The chain couples TRBV28 to TRBJ2-7; D not certain. This CDR3 has 13 residues. Germline V lookup: CDR1 MDHEN, CDR2 SYDVKM. V was cut by 7 bases and J by 2 bases, with 12 bases left in between.

This sequence joins TRBV7-2 and TRBJ2-2, with TRBD1 matching 7 bases. Trimming at V came to 6 bases and at J to 5 bases, leaving 9 bases not matched to a gene. The CDR3 sequence is 15 residues long. Germline V CDR1 and CDR2: SGHTA, FQGNSA. CDR3 amino acids: CASSYGQGVTGELFF. DNA of the CDR3: TGTGCCAGCAGTTACGGGCAGGGGGTAACCGGGGAGCTGTTTTTT.

The rearrangement joins TRBV14 to TRBJ1-2; 7 bases match TRBD1. V gave up 4 bases and J gave up 4 bases; unmatched junction bases: 3. Germline V gene sequence: CDR1 SGHDN, CDR2 FVKESK. The CDR3 consists of 13 residues. The CDR3 sequence is CASSPDRVYGYTF. In DNA, the CDR3 is TGTGCCAGCAGCCCCGACAGGGTCTATGGCTACACCTTC.

The V gene is TRBV7-6, the J gene TRBJ2-3; the D gene is possibly TRBD1 (6 bases). This CDR3 has 17 residues. V lost 5 bases and J 0 bases, leaving 18 bases between the germline ends. Germline V lookup: CDR1 SGHVS, CDR2 FNYEAQ. Here the CDR3 reads CASSPLEQGSSTDTQYF. CDR3 bases: TGTGCCAGCAGCCCCCTCGAACAGGGTTCTAGCACAGATACGCAGTATTTT.

The chain joins TRBV28 to TRBJ1-3; maybe TRBD1 (6 bases). CDR3 length: 15 residues. CDR1 is MDHEN, CDR2 SYDVKM, per germline. V lost 7 bases and J 0 bases, leaving 13 bases between the germline ends. This chain's CDR3 is CASNPGQISGNTIYF. As DNA, the CDR3 is TGTGCCAGCAACCCCGGACAGATCTCTGGAAACACCATATATTTT.

The rearrangement uses TRBV6-1 and TRBJ2-7, with D possibly being TRBD1 (5 bases). Germline CDR1 and CDR2: MNHNS and SASEGT. Trimming left V 2 bases short and J 0 bases short, with 17 bases between. The CDR3 runs to 17 residues. CDR3 coding DNA: TGTGCCAGCAGTGAATGGGTGGCAGGGTTAAGCTCCTACGAGCAGTACTTC. It codes for CASSEWVAGLSSYEQYF.

This clone appeared a few times. This chain connects TRBV24-1 to TRBJ1-3, with TRBD1 as a possible D gene (6 bases). The germline CDR1 and CDR2 sequences are KGHDR and SFDVKD. The V gene lost 2 bases and the J gene lost 0 bases, with 25 bases spanning the gap. CDR3 size: 21 residues. CDR3 in DNA: TGTGCCACCAGTGATTCTTTTTCGATCCGCGGACAGCGACACTCTGGAAACACCATATATTTT. This codes for CATSDSFSIRGQRHSGNTIYF.